This TCR beta chain comes out of a study of T cell clones after liver transplantation. Germline V gene lookup returns CDR1 GTSNPN and CDR2 SVGIG (reference sequence). The CDR3 covers 12 residues. V was pared by 3 bases and J by 5 bases, with 10 bases between. Generated by immunoSEQ multiplex PCR, the TCRdb table keeps only in-frame clones and is missing some. The table lists 99,000 or so clones, 82% of them singletons. Sorting of unstimulated PBMCs yielded separate CD3+CD4+ and CD3+CD8+ fractions. Sequencing was performed on CD4+ T cells from blood, taken before liver transplant. The V and J genes are TRBV30 and TRBJ1-2; D remains ambiguous. The sequence came from a human donor who received a liver transplant. For the CDR3, the DNA is TGTGCCTGGAGCGGCTCGAGGTATGGCTACACCTTC. The encoded protein is CAWSGSRYGYTF.